This T cell receptor (beta chain) was obtained from a study of PD-1 blockade in classical Hodgkin lymphoma. Points from the study as a whole: Exclusion was applied to patients who started nivolumab under 1 year after ASCT.

Germline-derived CDR1 and CDR2 are SGHAT and FQDESV (reference sequence). With 11 bases clipped from V and 8 bases from J, the junction kept 4 bases outside the gene matches. CDR3 size: 11 residues. Using immunoSEQ multiplex PCR, the repertoire was profiled, and TCRdb retains in-frame clones only, with some absent. The sample has about 72,000 clones, more than 85% seen once. Autologous stem cell transplantation was followed by relapse in every patient, and brentuximab vedotin exposure varied. As to this clone: Its antigen remains unknown.

Sequenced material: peripheral blood mononuclear cells (PBMCs), taken at baseline. The V gene is TRBV11-1, the J gene TRBJ1-2; 11 bases are shared with TRBD1. This sequence was found in a human donor with classical Hodgkin lymphoma. The DNA for the CDR3 is TGTGCCTCGGGACAGGGGGGCGGCTACACCTTC. Translation gives CASGQGGGYTF.